This entry is about one T cell receptor beta chain. Its matching antigen is unknown. This entry is derived from a study of graft-versus-host responses after intestinal transplantation. Points from the study as a whole: Some patients had graft-donor T cell macrochimerism, and their allografts showed high graft-versus-host to host-versus-graft clonal ratios.

TCRdb's table, derived via immunoSEQ multiplex PCR, lists solely in-frame clones and lacks some. Among just over 70,000 clones, about 87% were seen once, and the ten largest hold around 0.37%. Germline CDR1 LNHDA, CDR2 SQIVND (reference sequence). Trimming removed 6 bases from V and 1 base from J, with 15 bases in between. The CDR3 spans 15 residues. Here the sequenced sample was unstimulated CD4+ T cells sorted from spleen or lymph node cells, taken before transplant. The clonotype originates from a human donor who was the organ donor for an intestinal transplant. This chain links TRBV19 with TRBJ2-5; D gene ambiguous. CDR3 nucleotides: TGTGCCAGTAGCCCCCGGATGGGCGCCCAAGAGACCCAGTACTTC. The encoded protein is CASSPRMGAQETQYF.